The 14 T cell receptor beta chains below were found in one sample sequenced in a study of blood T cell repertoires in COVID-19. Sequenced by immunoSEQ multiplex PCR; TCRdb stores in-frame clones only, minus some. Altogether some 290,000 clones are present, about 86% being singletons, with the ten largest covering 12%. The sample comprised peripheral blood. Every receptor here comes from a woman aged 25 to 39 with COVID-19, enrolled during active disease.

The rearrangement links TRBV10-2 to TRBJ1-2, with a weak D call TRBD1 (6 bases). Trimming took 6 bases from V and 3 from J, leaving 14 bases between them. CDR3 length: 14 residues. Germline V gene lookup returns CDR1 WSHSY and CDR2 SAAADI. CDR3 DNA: TGCGCCAGCAGGCCGGGACAACTGTACTATGGCTACACCTTC. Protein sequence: CASRPGQLYYGYTF.

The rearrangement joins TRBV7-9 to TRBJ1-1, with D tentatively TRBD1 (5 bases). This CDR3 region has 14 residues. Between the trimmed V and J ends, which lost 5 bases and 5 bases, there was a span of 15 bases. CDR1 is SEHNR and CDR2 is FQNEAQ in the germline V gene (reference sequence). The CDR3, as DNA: TGTGCCAGCAGCCCAACCGTGGGGGGGACTGAAGCTTTCTTT. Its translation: CASSPTVGGTEAFF.

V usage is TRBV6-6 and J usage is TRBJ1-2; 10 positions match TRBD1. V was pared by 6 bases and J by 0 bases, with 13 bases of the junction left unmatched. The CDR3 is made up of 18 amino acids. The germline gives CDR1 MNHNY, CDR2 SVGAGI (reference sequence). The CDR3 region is CASRRLLGTGEANYGYTF. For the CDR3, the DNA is TGTGCCAGCAGACGACTATTGGGGACAGGGGAAGCTAACTATGGCTACACCTTC.

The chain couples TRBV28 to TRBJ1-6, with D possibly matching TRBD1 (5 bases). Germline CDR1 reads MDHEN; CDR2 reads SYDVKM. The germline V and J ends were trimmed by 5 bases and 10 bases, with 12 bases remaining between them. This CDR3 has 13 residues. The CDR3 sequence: CASSPPRESPLHF. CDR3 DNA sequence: TGTGCCAGCAGTCCCCCCAGGGAATCACCCCTCCACTTT.

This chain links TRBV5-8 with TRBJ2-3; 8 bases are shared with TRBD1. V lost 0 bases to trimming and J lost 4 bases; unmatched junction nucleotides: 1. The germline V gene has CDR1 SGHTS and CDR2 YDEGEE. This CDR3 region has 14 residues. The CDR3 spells CASSLGQGPDTQYF. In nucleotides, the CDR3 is TGTGCCAGCAGCTTGGGACAGGGGCCAGATACGCAGTATTTT.

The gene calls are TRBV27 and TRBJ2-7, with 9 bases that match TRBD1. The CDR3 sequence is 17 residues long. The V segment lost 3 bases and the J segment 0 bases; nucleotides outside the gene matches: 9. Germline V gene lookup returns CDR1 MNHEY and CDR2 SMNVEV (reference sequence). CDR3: CASSLLTGTGSSYEQYF. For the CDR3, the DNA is TGTGCCAGCAGTTTGTTAACCGGGACAGGGAGCTCCTACGAGCAGTACTTC.

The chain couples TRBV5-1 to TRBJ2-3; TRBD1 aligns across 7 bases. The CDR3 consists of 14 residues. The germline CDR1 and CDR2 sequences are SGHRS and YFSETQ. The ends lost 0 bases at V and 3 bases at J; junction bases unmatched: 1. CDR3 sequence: CASSLGDRTDTQYF. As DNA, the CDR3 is TGCGCCAGCAGCTTGGGGGACAGAACAGATACGCAGTATTTT.

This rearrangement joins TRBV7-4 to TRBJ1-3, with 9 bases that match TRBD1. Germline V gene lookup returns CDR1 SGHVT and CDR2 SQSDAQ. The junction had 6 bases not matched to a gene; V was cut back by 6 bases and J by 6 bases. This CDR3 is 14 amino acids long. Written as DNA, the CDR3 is TGTGCCAGCAGTCCAGGACAGGGGTTAAACACCATATATTTT. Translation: CASSPGQGLNTIYF.

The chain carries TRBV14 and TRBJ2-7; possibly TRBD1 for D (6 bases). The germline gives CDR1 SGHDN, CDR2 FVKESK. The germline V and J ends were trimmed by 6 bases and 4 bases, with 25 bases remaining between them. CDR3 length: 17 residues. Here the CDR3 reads CASSPPTGPTVIYEQYF. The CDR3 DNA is TGTGCCAGCAGTCCACCGACAGGCCCCACCGTTATTTACGAGCAGTACTTC.

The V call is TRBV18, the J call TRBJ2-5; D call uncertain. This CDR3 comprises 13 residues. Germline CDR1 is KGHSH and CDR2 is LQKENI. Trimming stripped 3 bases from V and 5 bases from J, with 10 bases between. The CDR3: CASSPTMEETQYF. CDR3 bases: TGTGCCAGCTCACCCACGATGGAGGAGACCCAGTACTTC.

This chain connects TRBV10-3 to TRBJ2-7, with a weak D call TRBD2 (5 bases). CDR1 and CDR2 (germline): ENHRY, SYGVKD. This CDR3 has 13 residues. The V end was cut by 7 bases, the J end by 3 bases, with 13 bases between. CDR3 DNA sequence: TGTGCCATCACACCTAGGACTGACTACGAGCAGTACTTC. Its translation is CAITPRTDYEQYF.

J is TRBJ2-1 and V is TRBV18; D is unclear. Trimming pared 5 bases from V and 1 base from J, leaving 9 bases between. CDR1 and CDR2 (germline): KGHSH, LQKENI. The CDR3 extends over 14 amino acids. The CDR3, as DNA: TGTGCCAGCTCAAATCCGGTTTCCTACAATGAGCAGTTCTTC. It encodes CASSNPVSYNEQFF. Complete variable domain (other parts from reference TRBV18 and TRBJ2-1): NAGVMQNPRHLVRRRGQEARLRCSPMKGHSHVYWYRQLPEEGLKFMVYLQKENIIDESGMPKERFSAEFPKEGPSILRIQQVVRGDSAAYFCASSNPVSYNEQFFGPGTRLTVL.

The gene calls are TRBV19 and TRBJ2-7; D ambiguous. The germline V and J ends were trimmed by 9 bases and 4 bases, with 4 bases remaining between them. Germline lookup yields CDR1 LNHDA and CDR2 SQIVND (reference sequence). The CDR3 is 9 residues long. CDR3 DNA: TGTGCCAGCTTATACGAGCAGTACTTC. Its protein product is CASLYEQYF. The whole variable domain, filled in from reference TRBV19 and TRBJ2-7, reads DGGITQSPKYLFRKEGQNVTLSCEQNLNHDAMYWYRQDPGQGLRLIYYSQIVNDFQKGDIAEGYSVSREKKESFPLTVTSAQKNPTAFYLCASLYEQYFGPGTRLTVT.

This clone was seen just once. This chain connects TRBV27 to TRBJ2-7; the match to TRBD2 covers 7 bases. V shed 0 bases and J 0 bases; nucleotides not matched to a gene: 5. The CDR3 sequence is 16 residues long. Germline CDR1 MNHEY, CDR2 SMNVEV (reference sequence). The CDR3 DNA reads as TGTGCCAGCAGTTTATCGGGCGGGGGACCCTCCTACGAGCAGTACTTC. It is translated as CASSLSGGGPSYEQYF.